Included here is one T cell receptor (beta chain) sequence, with context. CDR3 size: 15 residues. Germline V gene sequence: CDR1 MGHDK, CDR2 SYGVNS. V was trimmed by 3 bases and J by 4 bases, leaving 15 bases between them. This record belongs to a study of breast tumors, draining lymph nodes, adjacent tissues. Samples came from axillary lymph nodes draining the breast cancer. TCRdb re-called the multiplex PCR reads with MiXCR, one entry per CDR3 protein. Among 170,000 or so distinct CDR3 sequences, roughly 30% were seen once, and the ten largest hold approximately 4.2%. Material: axillary lymph node tissue. The receptor comes from a female donor with breast cancer. Some clones in this sample may be carry-over from other donors' samples. The V call is TRBV25-1, the J call TRBJ2-5; no firm D call. The CDR3 DNA is TGTGCCAGCAGTGATGGGTTCAGGAGCCCAGAGACCCAGTACTTC. Protein: CASSDGFRSPETQYF.